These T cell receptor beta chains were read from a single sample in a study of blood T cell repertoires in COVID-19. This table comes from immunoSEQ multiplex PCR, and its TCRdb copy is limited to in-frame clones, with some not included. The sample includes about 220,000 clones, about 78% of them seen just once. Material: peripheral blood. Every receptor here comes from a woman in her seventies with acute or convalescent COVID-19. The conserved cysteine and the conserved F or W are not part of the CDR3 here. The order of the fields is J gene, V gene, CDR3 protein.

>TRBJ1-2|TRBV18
ASSPRTGEGYT
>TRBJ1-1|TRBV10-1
ASSEVQGHEGDTEAF
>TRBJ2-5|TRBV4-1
ASSQGLLAGVETQY
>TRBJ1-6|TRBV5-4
ASSLGGANSPLH
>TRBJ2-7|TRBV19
ASTADRMGEQY
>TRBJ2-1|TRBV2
ASRKGFIIAGVYNEQF
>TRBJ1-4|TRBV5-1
ASSPHRQGIREKLF
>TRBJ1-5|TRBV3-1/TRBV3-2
ASSQQSNQPQH
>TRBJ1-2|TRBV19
ASSRTGTGDYGYT
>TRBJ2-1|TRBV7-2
ASSLYPPVSSYNEQF
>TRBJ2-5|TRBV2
ASSDDGAGETQY
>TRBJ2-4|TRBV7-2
ASSPSGTSGDSY
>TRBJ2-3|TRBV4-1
ASSQDLAAGFTDTQY
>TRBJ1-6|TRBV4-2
ASSQDSVAGYQSSYNSPLH
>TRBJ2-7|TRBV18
ASSPPRGSYEQY
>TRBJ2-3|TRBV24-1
ATSDDGGGHTDTQY
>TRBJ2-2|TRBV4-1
ASSQGDLNTGELF
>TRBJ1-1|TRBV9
ASSVVGGRETEAF
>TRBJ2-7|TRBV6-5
AASGQGYYEQY
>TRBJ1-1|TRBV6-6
ASKLQGTEAF
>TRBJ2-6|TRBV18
ASSPPSGANVLT
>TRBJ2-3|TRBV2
ATERSTDTQY
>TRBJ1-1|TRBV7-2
ASNPTRNTEAF
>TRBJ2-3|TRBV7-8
ASSLGQGYTDTQY
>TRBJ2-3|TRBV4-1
ASSLPGTDTQY
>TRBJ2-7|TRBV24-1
ATSDSKRAPGQY
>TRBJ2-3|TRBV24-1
ATSDSRGWGTDTQY
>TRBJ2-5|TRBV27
ASSSGQGGQETQY
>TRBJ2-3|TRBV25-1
ARTGDTQY
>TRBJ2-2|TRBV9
ASSAGLAGETGELF
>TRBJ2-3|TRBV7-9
ASSPRLAGPQDTQY
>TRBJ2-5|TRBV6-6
ASGEVQETQY
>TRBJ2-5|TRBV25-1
ASRDSTRGSETQY
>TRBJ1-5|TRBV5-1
ASSLGQYQPQH
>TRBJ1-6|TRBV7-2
ASSLLSNSPLH
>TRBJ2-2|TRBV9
ASSVDAGAGTGELF
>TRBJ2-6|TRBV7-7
ASSPGQGAGGANVLT
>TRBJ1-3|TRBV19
ASSISRAGNTIY
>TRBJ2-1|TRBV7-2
ASSLLSGGYNEQF
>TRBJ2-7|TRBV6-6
AISRFFTSGGSFRSYEQY
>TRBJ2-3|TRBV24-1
ATSVRQGADTQY
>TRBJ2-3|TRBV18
ASFPGQSTDTQY
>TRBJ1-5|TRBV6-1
ASSERRAQPQH
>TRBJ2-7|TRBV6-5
ASRTGTGLDYEQY
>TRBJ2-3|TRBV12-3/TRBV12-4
ASSPGDTDTQY
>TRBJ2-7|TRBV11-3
ASNTGHSLMIGIYEQY
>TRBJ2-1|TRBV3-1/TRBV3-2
ASSLGLDNEQF
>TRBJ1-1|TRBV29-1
SANTGANTEAF